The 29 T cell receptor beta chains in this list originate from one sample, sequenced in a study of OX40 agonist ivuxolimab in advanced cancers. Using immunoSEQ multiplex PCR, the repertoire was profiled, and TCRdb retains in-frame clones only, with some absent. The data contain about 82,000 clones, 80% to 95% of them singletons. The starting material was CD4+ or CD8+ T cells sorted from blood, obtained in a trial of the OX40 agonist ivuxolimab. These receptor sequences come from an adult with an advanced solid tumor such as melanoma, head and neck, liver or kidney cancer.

The CDR3 DNA follows: TGTGCCAGCAGCCCAGGGGGTGAAGCTTTCTTT. Translation: CASSPGGEAFF. This chain joins TRBV7-9 and TRBJ1-1; 7 nucleotides align to TRBD1. J lost 7 bases, V lost 5 bases, and 1 base had no gene match. Germline V gives CDR1 SEHNR, CDR2 FQNEAQ (reference sequence). The CDR3 extends over 11 amino acids. Drawing the rest from reference TRBV7-9 and TRBJ1-1, the complete variable domain is DTGVSQNPRHKITKRGQNVTFRCDPISEHNRLYWYRQTLGQGPEFLTYFQNEAQLEKSRLLSDRFSAERPKGSFSTLEIQRTEQGDSAMYLCASSPGGEAFFGQGTRLTVV.

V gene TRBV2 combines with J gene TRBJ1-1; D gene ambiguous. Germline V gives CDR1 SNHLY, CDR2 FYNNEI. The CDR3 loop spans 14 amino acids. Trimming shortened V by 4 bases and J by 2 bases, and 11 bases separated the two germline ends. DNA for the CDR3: TGTGCCAGCAGTGGACCGAGGACTAACACTGAAGCTTTCTTT. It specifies CASSGPRTNTEAFF.

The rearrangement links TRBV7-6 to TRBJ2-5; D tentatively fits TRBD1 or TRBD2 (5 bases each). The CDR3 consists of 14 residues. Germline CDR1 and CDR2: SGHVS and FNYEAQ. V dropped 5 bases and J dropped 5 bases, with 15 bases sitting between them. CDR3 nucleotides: TGTGCCAGCAGCACCGCCGGGACGAGGGAGACCCAGTACTTC. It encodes CASSTAGTRETQYF.

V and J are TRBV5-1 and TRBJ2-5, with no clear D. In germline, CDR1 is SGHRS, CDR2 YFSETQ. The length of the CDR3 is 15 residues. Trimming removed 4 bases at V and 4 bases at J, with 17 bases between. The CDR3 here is CASSPSSNPGETQYF. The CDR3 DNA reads TGCGCCAGCAGCCCATCTTCGAACCCCGGAGAGACCCAGTACTTC. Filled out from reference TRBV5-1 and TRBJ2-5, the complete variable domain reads KAGVTQTPRYLIKTRGQQVTLSCSPISGHRSVSWYQQTPGQGLQFLFEYFSETQRNKGNFPGRFSGRQFSNSRSEMNVSTLELGDSALYLCASSPSSNPGETQYFGPGTRLLVL.

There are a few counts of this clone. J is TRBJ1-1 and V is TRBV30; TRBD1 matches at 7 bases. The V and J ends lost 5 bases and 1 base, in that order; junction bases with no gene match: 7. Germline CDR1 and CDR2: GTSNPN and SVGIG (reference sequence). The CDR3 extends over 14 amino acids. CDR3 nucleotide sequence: TGTGCCTGGGAGACAGGGCCGGGGAACACTGAAGCTTTCTTT. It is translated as CAWETGPGNTEAFF. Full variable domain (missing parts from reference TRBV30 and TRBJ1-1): SQTIHQWPATLVQPVGSPLSLECTVEGTSNPNLYWYRQAAGRGLQLLFYSVGIGQISSEVPQNLSASRPQDRQFILSSKKLLLSDSGFYLCAWETGPGNTEAFFGQGTRLTVV.

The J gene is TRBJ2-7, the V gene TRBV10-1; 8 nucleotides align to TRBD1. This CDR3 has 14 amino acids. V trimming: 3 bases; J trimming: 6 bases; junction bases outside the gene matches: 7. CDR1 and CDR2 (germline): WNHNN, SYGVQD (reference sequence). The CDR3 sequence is CASSDPDRVGEQYF. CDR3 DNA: TGCGCCAGCAGTGACCCGGACAGGGTTGGCGAGCAGTACTTC.

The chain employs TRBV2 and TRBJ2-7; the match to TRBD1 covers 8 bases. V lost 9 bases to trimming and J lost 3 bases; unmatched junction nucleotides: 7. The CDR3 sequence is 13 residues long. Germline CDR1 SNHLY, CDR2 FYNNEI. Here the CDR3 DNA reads TGTGCCAGGCGCTTAGGACAGGGCTACGAGCAGTACTTC. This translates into CARRLGQGYEQYF.

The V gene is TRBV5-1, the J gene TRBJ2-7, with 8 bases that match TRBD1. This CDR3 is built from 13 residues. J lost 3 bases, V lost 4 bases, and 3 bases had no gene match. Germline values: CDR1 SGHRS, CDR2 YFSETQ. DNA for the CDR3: TGCGCCAGCAGCCGGACAGGGCGCTACGAGCAGTACTTC. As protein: CASSRTGRYEQYF.

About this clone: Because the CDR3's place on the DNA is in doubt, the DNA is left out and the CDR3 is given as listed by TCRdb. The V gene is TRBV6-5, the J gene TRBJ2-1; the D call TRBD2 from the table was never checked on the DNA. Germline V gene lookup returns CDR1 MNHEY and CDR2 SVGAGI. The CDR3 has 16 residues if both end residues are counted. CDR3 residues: CASSSSAGVQLGEQFF.

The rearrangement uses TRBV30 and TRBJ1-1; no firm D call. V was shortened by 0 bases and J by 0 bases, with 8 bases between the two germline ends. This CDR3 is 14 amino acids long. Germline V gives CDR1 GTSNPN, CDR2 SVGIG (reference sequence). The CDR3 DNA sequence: TGTGCCTGGAGTGTGGCGGAGATGAACACTGAAGCTTTCTTT. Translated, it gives CAWSVAEMNTEAFF.

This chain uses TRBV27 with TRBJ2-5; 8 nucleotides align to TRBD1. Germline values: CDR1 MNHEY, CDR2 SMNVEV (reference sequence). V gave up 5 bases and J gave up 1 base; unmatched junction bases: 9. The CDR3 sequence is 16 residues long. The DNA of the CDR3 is TGTGCCAGCAGTCTTTCAGGGGGCGCGATCCAAGAGACCCAGTACTTC. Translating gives CASSLSGGAIQETQYF.

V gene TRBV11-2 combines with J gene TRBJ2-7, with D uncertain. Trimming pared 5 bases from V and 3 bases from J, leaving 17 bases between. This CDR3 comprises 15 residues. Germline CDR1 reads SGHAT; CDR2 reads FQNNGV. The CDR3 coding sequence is TGTGCCAGCAGCCCCTTTGGTGGGTATCGCTACGAGCAGTACTTC. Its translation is CASSPFGGYRYEQYF. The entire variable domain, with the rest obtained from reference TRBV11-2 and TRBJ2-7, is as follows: EAGVAQSPRYKIIEKRQSVAFWCNPISGHATLYWYQQILGQGPKLLIQFQNNGVVDDSQLPKDRFSAERLKGVDSTLKIQPAKLEDSAVYLCASSPFGGYRYEQYFGPGTRLTVT.

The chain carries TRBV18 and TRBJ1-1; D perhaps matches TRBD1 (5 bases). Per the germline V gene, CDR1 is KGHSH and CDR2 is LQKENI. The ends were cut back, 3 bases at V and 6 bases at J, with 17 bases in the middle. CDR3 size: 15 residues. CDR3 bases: TGTGCCAGCTCACCGCCAGGGAAGAGATTCTCTGAAGCTTTCTTT. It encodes CASSPPGKRFSEAFF.

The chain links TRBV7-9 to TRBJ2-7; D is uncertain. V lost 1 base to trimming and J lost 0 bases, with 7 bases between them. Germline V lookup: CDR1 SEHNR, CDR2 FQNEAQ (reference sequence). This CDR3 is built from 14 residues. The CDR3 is CASSLVQNSYEQYF. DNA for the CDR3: TGTGCCAGCAGCTTAGTACAGAACTCCTACGAGCAGTACTTC.

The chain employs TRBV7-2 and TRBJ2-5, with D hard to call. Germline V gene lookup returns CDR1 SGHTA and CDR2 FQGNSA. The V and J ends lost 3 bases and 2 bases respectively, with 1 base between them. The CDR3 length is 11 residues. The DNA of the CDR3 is TGTGCCAGCAGCTTTCAAGAGACCCAGTACTTC. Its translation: CASSFQETQYF.

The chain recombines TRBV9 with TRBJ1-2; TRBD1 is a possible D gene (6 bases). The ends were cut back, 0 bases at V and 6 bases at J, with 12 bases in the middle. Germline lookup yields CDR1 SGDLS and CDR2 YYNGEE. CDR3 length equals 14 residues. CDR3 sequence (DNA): TGTGCCAGCAGCGTAGGGCGAGGGGGACATGGCTACACCTTC. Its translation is CASSVGRGGHGYTF.

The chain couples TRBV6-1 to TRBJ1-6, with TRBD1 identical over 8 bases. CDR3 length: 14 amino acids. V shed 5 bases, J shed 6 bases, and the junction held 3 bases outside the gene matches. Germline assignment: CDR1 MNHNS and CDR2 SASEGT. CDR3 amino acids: CASSKGQANSPLHF. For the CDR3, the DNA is TGTGCCAGCAGTAAGGGACAGGCTAATTCACCCCTCCACTTT.

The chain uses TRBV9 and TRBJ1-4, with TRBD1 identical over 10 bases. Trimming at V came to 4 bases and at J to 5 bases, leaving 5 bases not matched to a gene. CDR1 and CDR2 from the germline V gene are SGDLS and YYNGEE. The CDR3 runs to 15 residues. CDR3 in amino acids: CASSFGQGGNEKLFF. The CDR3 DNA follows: TGTGCCAGCAGCTTTGGACAGGGGGGAAATGAAAAACTGTTTTTT.

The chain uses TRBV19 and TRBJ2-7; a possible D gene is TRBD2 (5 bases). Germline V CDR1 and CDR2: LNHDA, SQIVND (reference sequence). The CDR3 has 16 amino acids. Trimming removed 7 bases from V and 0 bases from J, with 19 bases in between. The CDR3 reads CASKLSGPGDSYEQYF. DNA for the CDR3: TGTGCCAGTAAACTCTCGGGCCCCGGGGACTCCTACGAGCAGTACTTC.

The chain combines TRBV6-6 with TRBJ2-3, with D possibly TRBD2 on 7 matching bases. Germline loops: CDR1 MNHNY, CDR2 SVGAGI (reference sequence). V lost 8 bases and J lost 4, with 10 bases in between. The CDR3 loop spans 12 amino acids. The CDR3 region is CASGGASDTQYF. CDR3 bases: TGTGCCAGCGGGGGGGCATCAGATACGCAGTATTTT.

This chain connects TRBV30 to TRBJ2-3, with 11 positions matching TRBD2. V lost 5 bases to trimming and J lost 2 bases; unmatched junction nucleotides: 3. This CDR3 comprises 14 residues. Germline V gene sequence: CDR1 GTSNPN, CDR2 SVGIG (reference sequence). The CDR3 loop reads CAWGSGGATDTQYF. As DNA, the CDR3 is TGTGCCTGGGGTAGCGGGGGGGCCACAGATACGCAGTATTTT.

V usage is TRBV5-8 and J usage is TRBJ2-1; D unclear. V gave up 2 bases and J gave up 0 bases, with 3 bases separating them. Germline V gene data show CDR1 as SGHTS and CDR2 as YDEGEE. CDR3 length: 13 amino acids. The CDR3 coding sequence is TGTGCCAGCAGCTTAGGCTCCTACAATGAGCAGTTCTTC. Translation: CASSLGSYNEQFF.

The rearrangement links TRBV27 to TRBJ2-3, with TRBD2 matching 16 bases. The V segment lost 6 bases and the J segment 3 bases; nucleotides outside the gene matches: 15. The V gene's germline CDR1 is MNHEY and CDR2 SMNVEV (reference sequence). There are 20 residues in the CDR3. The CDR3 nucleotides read TGTGCCAGCAGACACGATACCGGGACTAGCGGGGGGGCTAGTACAGATACGCAGTATTTT. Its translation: CASRHDTGTSGGASTDTQYF.

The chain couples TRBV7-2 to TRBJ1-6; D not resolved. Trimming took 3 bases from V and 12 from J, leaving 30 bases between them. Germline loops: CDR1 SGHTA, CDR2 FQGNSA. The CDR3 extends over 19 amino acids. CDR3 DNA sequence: TGTGCCAGCAGCTTCTTACATCCTGGGGAGACCCCTCGAAACCGACCCCTCCACTTT. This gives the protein CASSFLHPGETPRNRPLHF.

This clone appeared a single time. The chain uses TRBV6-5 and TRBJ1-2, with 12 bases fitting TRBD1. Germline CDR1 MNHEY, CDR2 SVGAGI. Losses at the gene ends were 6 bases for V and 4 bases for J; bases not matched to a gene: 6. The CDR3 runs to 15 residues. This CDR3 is CASSPGQGAFYGYTF. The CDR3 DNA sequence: TGTGCCAGCAGCCCGGGACAGGGGGCCTTCTATGGCTACACCTTC.

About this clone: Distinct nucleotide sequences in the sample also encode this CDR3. The CDR3 nucleotides read TGTGCCAGCAGTGAAGGGACAGGGTTGGAGACCCAGTACTTC. Translating gives CASSEGTGLETQYF. This chain connects TRBV6-1 to TRBJ2-5; TRBD1 agrees at 8 bases. The CDR3 spans 14 residues. The junction had 3 bases not matched to a gene; V was cut back by 1 base and J by 5 bases. From germline, CDR1 is MNHNS and CDR2 SASEGT.

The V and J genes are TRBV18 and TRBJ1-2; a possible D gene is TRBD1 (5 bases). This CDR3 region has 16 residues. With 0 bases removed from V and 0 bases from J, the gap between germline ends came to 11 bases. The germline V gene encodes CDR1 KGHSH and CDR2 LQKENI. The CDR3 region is CASSPPGQGTNYGYTF. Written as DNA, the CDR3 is TGTGCCAGCTCACCACCCGGACAAGGAACTAACTATGGCTACACCTTC.

CDR3 residues: CAWGPGARAREQYF. The CDR3 coding sequence is TGTGCCTGGGGGCCCGGGGCACGAGCTCGGGAGCAGTACTTC. The chain employs TRBV30 and TRBJ2-7; TRBD1 or TRBD2 may be the D gene (5 bases each). This CDR3 has 14 residues. Trimming removed 5 bases from V and 7 bases from J, with 21 bases in between. Germline V gives CDR1 GTSNPN, CDR2 SVGIG (reference sequence).

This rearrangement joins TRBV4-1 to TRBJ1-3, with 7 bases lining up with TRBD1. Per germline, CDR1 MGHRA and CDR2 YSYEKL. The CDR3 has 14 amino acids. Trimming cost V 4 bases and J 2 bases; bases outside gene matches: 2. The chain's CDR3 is CASSPDRPGNTIYF. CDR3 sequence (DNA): TGCGCCAGCAGCCCGGACAGGCCTGGAAACACCATATATTTT.